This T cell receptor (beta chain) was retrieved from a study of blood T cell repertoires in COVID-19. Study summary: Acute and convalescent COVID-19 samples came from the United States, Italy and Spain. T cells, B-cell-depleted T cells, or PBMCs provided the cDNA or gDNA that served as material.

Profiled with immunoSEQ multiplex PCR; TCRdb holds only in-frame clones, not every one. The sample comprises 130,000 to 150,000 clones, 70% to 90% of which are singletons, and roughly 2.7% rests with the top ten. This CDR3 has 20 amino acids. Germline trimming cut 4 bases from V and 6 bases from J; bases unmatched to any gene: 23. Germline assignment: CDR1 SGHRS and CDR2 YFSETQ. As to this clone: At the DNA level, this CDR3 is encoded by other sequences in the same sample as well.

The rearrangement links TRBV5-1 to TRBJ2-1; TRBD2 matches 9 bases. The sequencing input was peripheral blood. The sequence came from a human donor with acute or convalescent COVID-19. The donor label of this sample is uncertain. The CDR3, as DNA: TGCGCCAGCAGCCGGGGACTCGCGGGGGGGCCTTTCGTTGGTACCAATGAGCAGTTCTTC. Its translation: CASSRGLAGGPFVGTNEQFF.